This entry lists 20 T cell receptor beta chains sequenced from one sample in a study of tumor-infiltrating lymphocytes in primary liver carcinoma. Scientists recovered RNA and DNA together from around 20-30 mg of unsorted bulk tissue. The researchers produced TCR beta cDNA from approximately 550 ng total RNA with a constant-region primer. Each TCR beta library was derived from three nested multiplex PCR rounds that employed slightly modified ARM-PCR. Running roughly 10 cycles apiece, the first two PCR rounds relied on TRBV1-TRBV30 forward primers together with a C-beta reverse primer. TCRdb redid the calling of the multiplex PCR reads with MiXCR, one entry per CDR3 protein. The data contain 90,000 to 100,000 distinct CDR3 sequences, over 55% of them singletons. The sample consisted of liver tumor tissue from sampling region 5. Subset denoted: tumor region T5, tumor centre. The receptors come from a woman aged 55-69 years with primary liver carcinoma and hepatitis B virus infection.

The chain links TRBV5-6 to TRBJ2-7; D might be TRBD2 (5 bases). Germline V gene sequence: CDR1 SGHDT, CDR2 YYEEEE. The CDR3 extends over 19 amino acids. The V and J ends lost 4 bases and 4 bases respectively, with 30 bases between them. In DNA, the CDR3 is TGTGCCAGCAGCACTCTGGTCTCGTCCGGCTCGGGATTCCGTTACGAGCAGTACTTC. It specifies CASSTLVSSGSGFRYEQYF. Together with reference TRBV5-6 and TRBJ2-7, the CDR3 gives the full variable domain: DAGVTQSPTHLIKTRGQQVTLRCSPKSGHDTVSWYQQALGQGPQFIFQYYEEEERQRGNFPDRFSGHQFPNYSSELNVNALLLGDSALYLCASSTLVSSGSGFRYEQYFGPGTRLTVT.

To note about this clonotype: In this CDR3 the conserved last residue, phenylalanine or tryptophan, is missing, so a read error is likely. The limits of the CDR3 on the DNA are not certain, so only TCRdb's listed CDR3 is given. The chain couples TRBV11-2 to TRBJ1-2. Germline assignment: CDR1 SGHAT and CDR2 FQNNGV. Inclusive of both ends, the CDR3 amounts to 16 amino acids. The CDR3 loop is CASSLRDTGPYYGFTS.

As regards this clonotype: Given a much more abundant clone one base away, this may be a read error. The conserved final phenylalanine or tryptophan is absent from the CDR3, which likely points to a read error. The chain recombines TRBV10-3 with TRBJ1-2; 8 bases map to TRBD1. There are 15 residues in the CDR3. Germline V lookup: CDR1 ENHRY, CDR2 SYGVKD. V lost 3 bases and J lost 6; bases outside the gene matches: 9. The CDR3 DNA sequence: TGTGCCATCAGTGATTCCGCCAGGGGGCAGGATGGCTACACCTGC. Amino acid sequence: CAISDSARGQDGYTC.

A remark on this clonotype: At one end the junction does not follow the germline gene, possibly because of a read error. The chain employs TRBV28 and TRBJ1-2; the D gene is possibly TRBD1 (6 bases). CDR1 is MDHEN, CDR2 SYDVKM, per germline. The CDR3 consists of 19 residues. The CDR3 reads CASSLRGAGSSGINYGYTF. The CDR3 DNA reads TGTGCCAGCAGTTTACGGGGGGCAGGCAGCTCAGGGATTAACTATGGCTATACCTTC.

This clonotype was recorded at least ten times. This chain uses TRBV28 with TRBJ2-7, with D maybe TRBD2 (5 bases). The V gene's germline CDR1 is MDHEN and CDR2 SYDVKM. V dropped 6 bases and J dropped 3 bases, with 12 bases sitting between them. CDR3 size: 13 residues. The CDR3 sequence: CASRAPLVYEQYF. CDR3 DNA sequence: TGTGCCAGCAGGGCGCCACTAGTCTACGAGCAGTACTTC.

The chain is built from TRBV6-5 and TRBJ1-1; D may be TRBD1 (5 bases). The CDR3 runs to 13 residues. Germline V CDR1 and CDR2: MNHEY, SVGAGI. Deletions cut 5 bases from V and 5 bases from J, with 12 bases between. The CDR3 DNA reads TGTGCCAGCAGTCGGAACAGGAAGACTGAAGCTTTCTTT. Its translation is CASSRNRKTEAFF.

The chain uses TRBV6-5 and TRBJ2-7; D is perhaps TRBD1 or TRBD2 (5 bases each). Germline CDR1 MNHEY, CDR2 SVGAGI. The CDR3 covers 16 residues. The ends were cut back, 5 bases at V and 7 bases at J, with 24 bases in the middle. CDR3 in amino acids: CASSISGAELYYEQYF. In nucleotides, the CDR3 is TGTGCCAGCAGTATTTCCGGGGCCGAACTGTACTATGAGCAGTACTTC.

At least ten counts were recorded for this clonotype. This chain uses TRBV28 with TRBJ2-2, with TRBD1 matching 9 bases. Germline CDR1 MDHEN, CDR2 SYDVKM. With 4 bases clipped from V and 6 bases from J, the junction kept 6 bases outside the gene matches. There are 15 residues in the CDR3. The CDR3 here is CASSYRDRVSGELFF. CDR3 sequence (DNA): TGTGCCAGCAGTTACCGGGACAGGGTCTCCGGGGAGCTGTTTTTT.

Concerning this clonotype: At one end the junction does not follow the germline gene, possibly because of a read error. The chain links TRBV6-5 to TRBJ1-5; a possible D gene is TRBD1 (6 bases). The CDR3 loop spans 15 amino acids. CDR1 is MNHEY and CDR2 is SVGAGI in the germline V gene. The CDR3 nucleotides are TGTGCCAGCGGTGAGGGGGGTGACTCGAATCAACCCCAGCATTTT. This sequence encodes CASGEGGDSNQPQHF.

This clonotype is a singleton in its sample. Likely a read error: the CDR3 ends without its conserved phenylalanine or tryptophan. Here the CDR3 reads CASSRRGYNEQFL. CDR3 in DNA: TGTGCCAGCAGCCGAAGAGGGTACAATGAGCAGTTCCTC. The chain employs TRBV6-5 and TRBJ2-1; D might be TRBD2 (5 bases). V lost 6 bases to trimming and J lost 4 bases, with 10 bases between them. The CDR3 has 13 residues. CDR1 and CDR2 from the germline V gene are MNHEY and SVGAGI.

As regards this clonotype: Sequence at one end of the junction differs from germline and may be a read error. The CDR3 DNA reads as TGTGTCAGCAGTGACGTAGGACCTGGGAGGGCCTATACGCAGTATTTT. This encodes CVSSDVGPGRAYTQYF. The chain combines TRBV12-3 or TRBV12-4 with TRBJ2-3, with 7 bases lining up with TRBD2. The CDR3 runs 16 residues.

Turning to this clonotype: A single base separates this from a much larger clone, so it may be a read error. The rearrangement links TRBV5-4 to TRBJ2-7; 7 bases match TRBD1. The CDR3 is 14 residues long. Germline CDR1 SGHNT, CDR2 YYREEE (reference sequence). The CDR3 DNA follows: TGTGCCAGCAGCCCCCGGACAGGCGTTGACGAGCGGTACTTC. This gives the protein CASSPRTGVDERYF.

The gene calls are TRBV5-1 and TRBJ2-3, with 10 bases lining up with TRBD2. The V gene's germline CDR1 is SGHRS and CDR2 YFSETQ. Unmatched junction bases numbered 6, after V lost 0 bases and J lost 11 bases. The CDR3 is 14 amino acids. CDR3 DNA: TGCGCCAGCAGCTTGGAGAGCGGGAGGGCCAGGCAGTATTTT. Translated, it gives CASSLESGRARQYF.

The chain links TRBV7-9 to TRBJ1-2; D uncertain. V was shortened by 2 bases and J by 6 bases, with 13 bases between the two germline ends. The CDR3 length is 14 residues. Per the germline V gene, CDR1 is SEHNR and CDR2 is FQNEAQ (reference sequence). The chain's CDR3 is CASSLRSRGNGYTF. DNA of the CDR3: TGTGCCAGCAGCTTACGGTCTCGGGGAAATGGCTACACCTTC.

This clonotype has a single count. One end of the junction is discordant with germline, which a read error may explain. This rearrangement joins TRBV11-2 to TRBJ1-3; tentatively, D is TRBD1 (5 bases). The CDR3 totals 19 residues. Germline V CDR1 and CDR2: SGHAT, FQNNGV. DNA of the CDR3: TGTGGCAGCGGCTCACGCCCGGACGGGGGAGCGTACTCTGGAAACACCATATATTTT. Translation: CGSGSRPDGGAYSGNTIYF. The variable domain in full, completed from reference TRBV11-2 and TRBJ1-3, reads EAGVAQSPRYKIIEKRQSVAFWCNPISGHATLYWYQQILGQGPKLLIQFQNNGVVDDSQLPKDRFSAERLKGVDSTLKIQPAKLEDSAVYLCGSGSRPDGGAYSGNTIYFGEGSWLTVV.

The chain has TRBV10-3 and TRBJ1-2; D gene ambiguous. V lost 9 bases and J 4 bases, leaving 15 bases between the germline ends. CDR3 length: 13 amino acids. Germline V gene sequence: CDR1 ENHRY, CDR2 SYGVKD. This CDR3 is CAMNDRRGYGYTF. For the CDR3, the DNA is TGTGCCATGAATGACCGACGGGGCTATGGCTACACCTTC.

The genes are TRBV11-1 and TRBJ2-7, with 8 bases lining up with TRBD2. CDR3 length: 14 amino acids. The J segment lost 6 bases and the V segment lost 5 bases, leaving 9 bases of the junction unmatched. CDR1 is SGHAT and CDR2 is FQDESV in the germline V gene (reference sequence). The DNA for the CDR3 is TGTGCCAGCAGCCGGACTAGCCCCGGCTGCGAGCAGTACTTC. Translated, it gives CASSRTSPGCEQYF. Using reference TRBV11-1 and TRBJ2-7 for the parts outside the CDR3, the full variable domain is EAEVAQSPRYKITEKSQAVAFWCDPISGHATLYWYRQILGQGPELLVQFQDESVVDDSQLPKDRFSAERLKGVDSTLKIQPAELGDSAMYLCASSRTSPGCEQYFGPGTRLTVT.

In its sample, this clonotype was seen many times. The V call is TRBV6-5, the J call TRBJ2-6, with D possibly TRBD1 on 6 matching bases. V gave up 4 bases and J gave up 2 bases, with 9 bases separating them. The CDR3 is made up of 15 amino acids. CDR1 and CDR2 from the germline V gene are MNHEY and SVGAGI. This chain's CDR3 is CASSSRTAGANVLTF. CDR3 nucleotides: TGTGCCAGCAGTTCTCGGACAGCTGGGGCCAACGTCCTGACTTTC.

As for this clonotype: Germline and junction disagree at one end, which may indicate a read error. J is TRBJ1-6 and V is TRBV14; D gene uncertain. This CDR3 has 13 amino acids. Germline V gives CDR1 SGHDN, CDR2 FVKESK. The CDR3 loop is CASNQDQSYALHF. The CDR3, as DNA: TGTGCCAGCAACCAAGATCAATCGTATGCCCTCCACTTT.

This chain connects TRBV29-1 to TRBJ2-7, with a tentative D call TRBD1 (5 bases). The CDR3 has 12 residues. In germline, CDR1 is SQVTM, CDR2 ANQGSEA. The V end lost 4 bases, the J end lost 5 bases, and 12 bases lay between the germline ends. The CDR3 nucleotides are TGCAGCGTTGGAAGTGGGGCCCACGAGCAGTACTTC. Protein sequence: CSVGSGAHEQYF.